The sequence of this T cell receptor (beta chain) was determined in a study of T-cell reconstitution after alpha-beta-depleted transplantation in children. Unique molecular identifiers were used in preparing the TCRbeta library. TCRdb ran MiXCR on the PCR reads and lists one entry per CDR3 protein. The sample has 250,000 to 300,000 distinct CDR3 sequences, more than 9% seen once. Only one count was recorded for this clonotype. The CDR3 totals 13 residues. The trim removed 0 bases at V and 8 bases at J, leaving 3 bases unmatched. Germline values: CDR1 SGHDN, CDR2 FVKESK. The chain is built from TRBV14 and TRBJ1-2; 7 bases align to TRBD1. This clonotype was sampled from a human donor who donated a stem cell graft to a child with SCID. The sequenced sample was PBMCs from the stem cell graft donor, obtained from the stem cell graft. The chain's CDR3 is CASSQETGFGYTF. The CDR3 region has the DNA TGTGCCAGCAGCCAAGAGACAGGGTTCGGCTACACCTTC.